This passage covers 27 T cell receptor beta chains from one sample sequenced in a study of T cell repertoires in ileal Crohn's disease. The assay was immunoSEQ multiplex PCR, and TCRdb's table has in-frame clones only and misses some. The data contain 14,000 or so clones, 84% of them seen just once; the ten biggest clones take up almost 6.5%. Source material: ileal tissue. These receptors all come from an adult with Crohn's disease.

The chain links TRBV19 to TRBJ2-3, with 8 bases identical to TRBD1. The CDR3 has 16 residues. J was trimmed by 0 bases and V by 2 bases; bases with no gene match: 4. From germline, CDR1 is LNHDA and CDR2 SQIVND (reference sequence). CDR3 in amino acids: CASSIPRGHSTDTQYF. The CDR3 DNA sequence: TGTGCCAGTAGTATACCCAGGGGGCATAGCACAGATACGCAGTATTTT. The whole variable domain, filled in from reference TRBV19 and TRBJ2-3, reads DGGITQSPKYLFRKEGQNVTLSCEQNLNHDAMYWYRQDPGQGLRLIYYSQIVNDFQKGDIAEGYSVSREKKESFPLTVTSAQKNPTAFYLCASSIPRGHSTDTQYFGPGTRLTVL.

The chain has TRBV10-1 and TRBJ1-2; 8 bases fit TRBD1. Germline CDR1 is WNHNN and CDR2 is SYGVQD (reference sequence). Trimming took 3 bases from V and 7 from J; bases not matched to a gene: 10. The CDR3 is 15 residues long. CDR3 sequence: CASSENGQGALGYTF. The CDR3 coding sequence is TGCGCCAGCAGTGAAAACGGGCAGGGGGCTCTTGGCTACACCTTC.

The chain is built from TRBV28 and TRBJ1-2, with 7 bases fitting TRBD1. The CDR3 length is 14 residues. CDR1 is MDHEN, CDR2 SYDVKM, per germline. Germline trimming cut 7 bases from V and 8 bases from J; bases unmatched to any gene: 13. CDR3 sequence reads: CASTGTERVGGYTF. The CDR3 DNA reads as TGTGCCAGCACTGGGACAGAGAGGGTAGGAGGCTACACCTTC.

The genes are TRBV11-2 and TRBJ1-1; D is perhaps TRBD1 (5 bases). Trimming removed 1 base from V and 5 bases from J, with 11 bases in between. Germline V gene sequence: CDR1 SGHAT, CDR2 FQNNGV. This CDR3 is 14 amino acids long. CDR3 sequence (DNA): TGTGCCAGCAGCTTAGGGACACATGGGACTGAAGCTTTCTTT. Translation gives CASSLGTHGTEAFF.

The chain is built from TRBV28 and TRBJ1-2; 11 nucleotides line up with TRBD1. CDR1 and CDR2 from the germline V gene are MDHEN and SYDVKM. V dropped 5 bases and J dropped 7; count of bases not matched to a gene: 3. CDR3 length: 13 residues. The CDR3 DNA sequence: TGTGCCAGCAGTGGACAGGGGGCTGGTGGCTACACCTTC. Encoded protein: CASSGQGAGGYTF.

The chain employs TRBV30 and TRBJ1-3; no firm D call. This CDR3 is built from 15 residues. Per germline, CDR1 GTSNPN and CDR2 SVGIG (reference sequence). Trimming shortened V by 2 bases and J by 4 bases, and 15 bases separated the two germline ends. CDR3 loop: CAWSTARGRGNTIYF. The CDR3 coding sequence is TGTGCCTGGAGTACCGCGCGGGGTCGGGGAAACACCATATATTTT.

The chain couples TRBV7-9 to TRBJ2-2, with D hard to call. The CDR3 totals 13 residues. Trimming removed 3 bases from V and 6 bases from J, with 8 bases in between. Germline-derived CDR1 and CDR2 are SEHNR and FQNEAQ (reference sequence). CDR3: CASSFLGPGELFF. The CDR3 DNA sequence: TGTGCCAGCAGCTTCCTGGGCCCCGGGGAGCTGTTTTTT.

CDR3 nucleotides: TGTGCCAGCAGCTTAGCCGGGACAGGGAATGAAAAACTGTTTTTT. Protein: CASSLAGTGNEKLFF. The rearrangement links TRBV7-3 to TRBJ1-4; TRBD1 matches 9 bases. CDR1 and CDR2 (germline): SGHTA, FQGTGA. The CDR3 runs to 15 residues. The V and J ends lost 2 bases and 5 bases, in that order; junction bases with no gene match: 3.

V gene TRBV10-3 combines with J gene TRBJ2-1; 8 nucleotides agree with TRBD2. CDR1 ENHRY and CDR2 SYGVKD come from the germline V gene. Unmatched junction bases numbered 18, after V lost 6 bases and J lost 2 bases. The CDR3 sequence is 19 residues long. The DNA of the CDR3 is TGTGCCATCAGAAACCCTCTAGCGTTAGCGGGACTAACCTACAATGAGCAGTTCTTC. Amino acid sequence: CAIRNPLALAGLTYNEQFF.

This rearrangement joins TRBV15 to TRBJ2-5; maybe TRBD2 (5 bases). V was trimmed by 7 bases and J by 1 base, leaving 10 bases between them. CDR1 is LNHNV and CDR2 is YYDKDF in the germline V gene (reference sequence). The CDR3 totals 13 residues. The DNA for the CDR3 is TGTGCCACCACCTCGGGGTCCCAAGAGACCCAGTACTTC. Translating gives CATTSGSQETQYF.

The rearrangement uses TRBV7-2 and TRBJ1-1; D possibly corresponds to TRBD1 (6 bases). Trimming took 5 bases from V and 0 from J, leaving 16 bases between them. This CDR3 spans 16 amino acids. Germline V CDR1 and CDR2: SGHTA, FQGNSA. The CDR3 here is CASSPRQATLNTEAFF. The CDR3 region has the DNA TGTGCCAGCAGCCCGCGACAGGCCACCTTGAACACTGAAGCTTTCTTT.

The chain has TRBV2 and TRBJ2-7; D is uncertain. Germline V gene sequence: CDR1 SNHLY, CDR2 FYNNEI. The length of the CDR3 is 13 residues. Between the trimmed V and J ends, which lost 5 bases and 1 base, there was a span of 9 bases. The CDR3 DNA is TGTGCCAGCAGTCAACCCCAGTCCTACGAGCAGTACTTC. Its protein product is CASSQPQSYEQYF. The full variable domain, in which reference TRBV2 and TRBJ2-7 provide the parts outside the CDR3, is EPEVTQTPSHQVTQMGQEVILRCVPISNHLYFYWYRQILGQKVEFLVSFYNNEISEKSEIFDDQFSVERPDGSNFTLKIRSTKLEDSAMYFCASSQPQSYEQYFGPGTRLTVT.

This clone showed up just a few times. Other DNA sequences from this sample encode an identical CDR3 as well. The chain couples TRBV7-2 to TRBJ1-5; D is uncertain. CDR3 size: 14 residues. Germline V gives CDR1 SGHTA, CDR2 FQGNSA. Trimming took off 5 bases at V and 0 bases at J, with 8 bases between the two ends. The CDR3 nucleotides read TGTGCCAGCAGCCTATCAAATAGCAATCAGCCCCAGCATTTT. It specifies CASSLSNSNQPQHF. Variable domain in full (rest from reference TRBV7-2 and TRBJ1-5): GAGVSQSPSNKVTEKGKDVELRCDPISGHTALYWYRQSLGQGLEFLIYFQGNSAPDKSGLPSDRFSAERTGGSVSTLTIQRTQQEDSAVYLCASSLSNSNQPQHFGDGTRLSIL.

This sequence joins TRBV30 and TRBJ2-7, with a tentative D call TRBD2 (5 bases). From germline, CDR1 is GTSNPN and CDR2 SVGIG (reference sequence). Trimming removed 3 bases from V and 4 bases from J, with 10 bases in between. This CDR3 has 12 amino acids. CDR3 bases: TGTGCCTGGAGGACTTCGGGGTACGAGCAGTACTTC. As protein: CAWRTSGYEQYF. Full variable domain (missing parts from reference TRBV30 and TRBJ2-7): SQTIHQWPATLVQPVGSPLSLECTVEGTSNPNLYWYRQAAGRGLQLLFYSVGIGQISSEVPQNLSASRPQDRQFILSSKKLLLSDSGFYLCAWRTSGYEQYFGPGTRLTVT.

V is TRBV6-1 and J is TRBJ2-1, with 10 bases fitting TRBD2. CDR1 is MNHNS, CDR2 SASEGT, per germline. V lost 4 bases to trimming and J lost 7 bases; unmatched junction nucleotides: 10. This CDR3 spans 16 amino acids. The CDR3, as DNA: TGTGCCAGCAGTGGACAGCGGGAGGGCCCAGGAAATGAGCAGTTCTTC. This encodes CASSGQREGPGNEQFF.

The gene calls are TRBV28 and TRBJ2-1, with 8 bases matching TRBD2. The germline gives CDR1 MDHEN, CDR2 SYDVKM. The CDR3 runs 16 residues. Germline trimming cut 2 bases from V and 12 bases from J; bases unmatched to any gene: 15. In DNA form, the CDR3 reads TGTGCCAGCAGTTTACCCCCTCCCAGCGGGAGAGGTGGGCAGTTCTTC. As protein: CASSLPPPSGRGGQFF. The whole variable domain, filled in from reference TRBV28 and TRBJ2-1, reads DVKVTQSSRYLVKRTGEKVFLECVQDMDHENMFWYRQDPGLGLRLIYFSYDVKMKEKGDIPEGYSVSREKKERFSLILESASTNQTSMYLCASSLPPPSGRGGQFFGPGTRLTVL.

The chain carries TRBV6-1 and TRBJ1-5; D may be TRBD1 (5 bases). Germline loops: CDR1 MNHNS, CDR2 SASEGT. Trimming pared 8 bases from V and 2 bases from J, leaving 13 bases between. The CDR3 contains 14 residues. CDR3 protein: CASRLWGGNQPQHF. As DNA, the CDR3 is TGTGCCAGCCGCCTCTGGGGCGGCAATCAGCCCCAGCATTTT.

The chain recombines TRBV7-2 with TRBJ1-2; TRBD1 aligns across 7 bases. The V gene end was trimmed by 5 bases and the J gene end by 1 base; junction bases not matched to a gene: 4. CDR3 length equals 14 residues. CDR1 SGHTA and CDR2 FQGNSA come from the germline V gene. The DNA for the CDR3 is TGTGCCAGCAGCACCCCAGGGGGTAACTATGGCTACACCTTC. Translated: CASSTPGGNYGYTF.

The V call is TRBV7-8, the J call TRBJ2-7; TRBD1 matches at 9 bases. V lost 5 bases to trimming and J lost 8 bases; unmatched junction nucleotides: 7. The CDR3 runs 13 residues. Germline V CDR1 and CDR2: SGHVS, FQNEAQ. The CDR3 DNA sequence: TGTGCCAGCAGCGGGGGACAGGGAGAGAAGCAGTACTTC. Amino acids: CASSGGQGEKQYF. Full variable domain (outside the CDR3, taken from reference TRBV7-8 and TRBJ2-7): GAGVSQSPRYKVAKRGQDVALRCDPISGHVSLFWYQQALGQGPEFLTYFQNEAQLDKSGLPSDRFFAERPEGSVSTLKIQRTQQEDSAVYLCASSGGQGEKQYFGPGTRLTVT.

The V gene is TRBV7-2, the J gene TRBJ1-6; 7 bases align to TRBD1. Germline V gene data show CDR1 as SGHTA and CDR2 as FQGNSA. The CDR3 loop spans 15 amino acids. V shed 8 bases and J 9 bases; nucleotides not matched to a gene: 13. Here the CDR3 reads CASGRTGGSPSPLHF. CDR3 coding DNA: TGTGCCAGCGGCCGGACAGGCGGGTCTCCTTCACCCCTCCACTTT.

The chain links TRBV5-1 to TRBJ2-3; a possible D gene is TRBD2 (5 bases). Germline lookup yields CDR1 SGHRS and CDR2 YFSETQ. V lost 8 bases to trimming and J lost 6 bases, with 13 bases between them. This CDR3 region has 12 residues. The CDR3 DNA reads as TGCGCCAGTTATAAGGAGGACGATACGCAGTATTTT. Translation: CASYKEDDTQYF.

V usage is TRBV18 and J usage is TRBJ2-6, with TRBD2 matching over 7 bases. CDR1 KGHSH and CDR2 LQKENI come from the germline V gene. The CDR3 covers 17 residues. With V trimmed by 4 bases and J by 0 bases, 6 bases remained unmatched. The CDR3 DNA sequence: TGTGCCAGCTCACAGCAGGGACTAAGCTCTGGGGCCAACGTCCTGACTTTC. Its translation: CASSQQGLSSGANVLTF.

The rearrangement links TRBV9 to TRBJ2-1; possible D gene TRBD2, 6 bases. Germline CDR1 and CDR2: SGDLS and YYNGEE. The CDR3 is 16 residues long. The ends were cut back, 0 bases at V and 0 bases at J, with 10 bases in the middle. CDR3 in amino acids: CASSVGLGGSYNEQFF. The CDR3 DNA is TGTGCCAGCAGCGTAGGACTGGGGGGCTCCTACAATGAGCAGTTCTTC.

This sequence joins TRBV6-5 and TRBJ2-3; a weak D match, TRBD2 (6 bases). Germline V gene data show CDR1 as MNHEY and CDR2 as SVGAGI. This CDR3 contains 16 residues. Trimming took off 0 bases at V and 4 bases at J, with 14 bases between the two ends. The CDR3 loop is CASSYSKVPSADTQYF. The CDR3 coding sequence is TGTGCCAGCAGTTACTCGAAGGTCCCTAGCGCAGATACGCAGTATTTT.

The rearrangement uses TRBV7-3 and TRBJ2-1; 7 positions match TRBD1. V was clipped by 4 bases and J by 2 bases; unmatched bases: 8. In germline, CDR1 is SGHTA, CDR2 FQGTGA. The CDR3 is 16 residues long. The CDR3 here is CASSWQRQGTYNEQFF. CDR3 DNA sequence: TGTGCCAGCAGCTGGCAGAGACAGGGCACCTACAATGAGCAGTTCTTC.

The chain recombines TRBV30 with TRBJ1-6, with TRBD1 matching over 8 bases. CDR3 length equals 14 residues. Germline V lookup: CDR1 GTSNPN, CDR2 SVGIG (reference sequence). J lost 3 bases, V lost 6 bases, and 4 bases had no gene match. The CDR3 loop is CACSGTGYNSPLHF. Written as DNA, the CDR3 is TGTGCCTGTTCGGGGACAGGCTATAATTCACCCCTCCACTTT. Complete variable domain (other parts from reference TRBV30 and TRBJ1-6): SQTIHQWPATLVQPVGSPLSLECTVEGTSNPNLYWYRQAAGRGLQLLFYSVGIGQISSEVPQNLSASRPQDRQFILSSKKLLLSDSGFYLCACSGTGYNSPLHFGNGTRLTVT.

The chain uses TRBV6-6 and TRBJ1-2; D uncertain. Germline lookup yields CDR1 MNHNY and CDR2 SVGAGI (reference sequence). The CDR3 consists of 12 residues. Deletions cut 4 bases from V and 5 bases from J, with 8 bases between. This CDR3 is CASSSINYGYTF. CDR3 sequence (DNA): TGTGCCAGCAGTTCCATCAATTATGGCTACACCTTC.